The clone carrying this T cell receptor (beta chain) was seen repeatedly, ten times or more. V lost 8 bases, J lost 6 bases, and 6 bases stayed unmatched. The CDR3 consists of 13 residues. The V gene's germline CDR1 is SNHLY and CDR2 FYNNEI. From RNA transcripts, TCR beta CDR3 regions were amplified. The HTBI primer set was used in a first-round RT-PCR of the TCR CDR3. TCRdb reanalysed the multiplex PCR reads using MiXCR and keeps one entry per CDR3 protein. The table has approximately 690,000 distinct CDR3 sequences, roughly 15% seen once. These data originate in a study of T cells in Graves' hyperthyroidism and ophthalmopathy.

The sample consisted of blood. V is TRBV2 and J is TRBJ2-7; TRBD2 aligns across 11 bases. The source is a woman aged 50 to 60 with Graves' ophthalmopathy. The CDR3 here is CASCRLAGSEQYF. The CDR3 DNA reads as TGTGCCAGCTGCCGACTAGCGGGAAGCGAGCAGTACTTC.